This T cell receptor (beta chain) derives from a study of cytomegalovirus exposure and HLA in healthy donors. In the PCR, 60 Vbeta and 13 Jbeta primers were used. Authors' analysis steps: Roughly 12 million shared chains were among tens of millions of unique TCR beta chains counted in a later analysis. Sequencing was performed with immunoSEQ multiplex PCR; in TCRdb, only in-frame clones are kept and a portion is missing. D and trimming were read from the DNA, whereas the V and J calls and clone size are those reported in that table. The table records roughly 260,000 clones, just under 85% of them present only once. This clone has just a few counts. Donors showed nominal health when sampled, although they likely had unrecorded immune exposures. This CDR3 contains 15 residues. The V segment lost 3 bases and the J segment 4 bases; nucleotides outside the gene matches: 7. Germline CDR1 reads LNHDA; CDR2 reads SQIVND (reference sequence).

Sequences were obtained from PBMCs. The V call is TRBV19, the J call TRBJ2-7; 9 bases match TRBD1. The clonotype comes from a woman between 35 and 50 years old in good health and CMV-seropositive. The CDR3 is CASSMTGQGRYEQYF. The CDR3 DNA sequence: TGTGCCAGTAGTATGACGGGACAGGGTCGGTACGAGCAGTACTTC.